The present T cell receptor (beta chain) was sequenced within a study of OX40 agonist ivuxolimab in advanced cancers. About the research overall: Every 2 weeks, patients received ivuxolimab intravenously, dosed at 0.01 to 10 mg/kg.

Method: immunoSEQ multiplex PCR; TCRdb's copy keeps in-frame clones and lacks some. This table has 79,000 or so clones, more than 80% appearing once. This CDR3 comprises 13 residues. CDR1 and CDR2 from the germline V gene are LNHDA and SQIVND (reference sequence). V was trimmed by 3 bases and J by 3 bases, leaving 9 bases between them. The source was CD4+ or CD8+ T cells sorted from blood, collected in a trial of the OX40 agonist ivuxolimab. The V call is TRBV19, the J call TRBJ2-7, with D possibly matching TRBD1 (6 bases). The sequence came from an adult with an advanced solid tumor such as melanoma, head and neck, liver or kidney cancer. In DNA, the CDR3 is TGTGCCAGTAGTATCGGACAGAGCTACGAGCAGTACTTC. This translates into CASSIGQSYEQYF.